This TCR beta chain was identified in a study of blood T cell repertoires in COVID-19 (TCRdb year 2020). The study in broad terms: Collaborator samples came from the United States, Italy and Spain and covered acute and convalescent phases of COVID-19. The prospective study material was composed of cDNA or gDNA derived from T cells, B-cell-depleted T cells, or PBMCs. Deeply sampled blood TCRbeta repertoires from subjects exposed to, actively infected with, or recovered from COVID-19 were included in the dataset. A freely available public database, intended as a resource for researchers studying the immune response to SARS-CoV-2, is where the repertoires were released. The samples were drawn from two sources: the first 160 participants of the ongoing ImmuneRACE study, and 950 to 1,500 subjects contributed by 6 global collaborators. Nearly every sample came with metadata listing a de-identified subject ID, COVID-19 status, age in years and sex. HLA class I and class II types, where available, came from metadata supplied by the sample provider rather than from assay-based typing.

One collaborating source in Seattle enrolled patients during active infection and followed them longitudinally through the course of disease. The collaborating institutions used their own protocols to collect whole blood in K2EDTA tubes. For TCRbeta analysis, collaborators shipped samples in one of three forms: frozen whole blood, isolated PBMCs, or DNA extracted from either of those sample types. Beyond this particular receptor, the publication reports: How much clinical and demographic metadata was included differed by source and by participant, and the metadata was provided uncurated.

The immunoSEQ Assay, a bias-controlled multiplex PCR, was used to amplify TCRbeta CDR3 regions from genomic DNA. The original methods were these. Within the assay, amplification of reference gene primers was used to estimate how many nucleated cells each sample contained. Sequence reads were collapsed and filtered to measure the absolute abundance of every unique TCRbeta CDR3 rearrangement. For each sample, productive Simpson clonality was calculated by taking the square root of Simpson's diversity index across productive rearrangements. TCRdb re-hosts the immuneACCESS table, in-frame sequences only. Its copies lack some clones; in the studies checked, an unresolved V gene accounts for under half of them, and the cause for the rest is not known. V and J calls and clone size are copied from that table; D and trimming were computed from the DNA. The sample includes over 150,000 clones, with approximately 90% observed a single time. 15% to 20% of the sample is in the top ten clones.

CDR1 SGHAT and CDR2 FQNNGV are derived from the germline V gene. The germline V end is reduced by 2 bases and the J end by 6 bases; junction bases left unmatched: 13. From the cysteine up to the phenylalanine, the CDR3 has a length of 16 residues. The only DNA kept is the CDR3, 48 bases in frame from the first base. On this clone itself: This receptor's antigen is unknown. There are no base qualities to consult, and no much larger clone falls within one base.

Sequencing was carried out using peripheral blood. This TCR came from a man aged 45-65 years with COVID-19, enrolled during active disease. The sequence is built from TRBV11-2 and TRBJ2-7, with 7 bases matching TRBD1. For the CDR3, the sequence is CASSLIDSSHRGEQYF. The bases are TGTGCCAGCAGCTTAATAGATTCGAGCCACAGGGGCGAGCAGTACTTC.